This entry lists 7 T cell receptor beta chains sequenced from one sample in a study of cytomegalovirus exposure and HLA in healthy donors. Profiled with immunoSEQ multiplex PCR; TCRdb holds only in-frame clones, not every one. The sample consists of roughly 50,000 clones, around nine tenths of them appearing once. The sequencing sample was made of PBMCs. The receptor source for this set is a woman between 18 and 29 years old in good health and CMV-seropositive.

About this clone: Other DNA sequences in the sample encode the same CDR3. The chain combines TRBV27 with TRBJ2-1; D uncertain. The CDR3 totals 13 residues. Germline assignment: CDR1 MNHEY and CDR2 SMNVEV (reference sequence). V was cut by 6 bases and J by 3 bases, with 9 bases left in between. CDR3 sequence: CASSPPRYNEQFF. The CDR3, as DNA: TGTGCCAGCAGCCCTCCCCGCTACAATGAGCAGTTCTTC.

This chain links TRBV5-1 with TRBJ2-4; 9 bases line up with TRBD1. The CDR3 is 18 residues long. Germline V CDR1 and CDR2: SGHRS, YFSETQ. Losses at the gene ends were 6 bases for V and 2 bases for J; bases not matched to a gene: 15. CDR3 residues: CASTPPGTGTKTKNIQYF. CDR3 nucleotides: TGCGCCAGCACCCCGCCGGGGACAGGGACCAAAACCAAAAACATTCAGTACTTC.

The chain carries TRBV6-6 and TRBJ2-3; 9 nucleotides align to TRBD2. Unmatched junction bases numbered 8, after V lost 7 bases and J lost 0 bases. CDR1 MNHNY and CDR2 SVGAGI come from the germline V gene (reference sequence). The CDR3 spans 16 residues. The CDR3 sequence: CASIKRGAFSTDTQYF. The CDR3 DNA reads TGTGCCAGCATCAAGCGGGGGGCTTTTAGCACAGATACGCAGTATTTT.

CDR3 loop: CASSLTSSGLLEQYF. CDR3 bases: TGTGCCAGCAGCTTAACCTCGAGCGGGCTGCTCGAGCAGTACTTC. The rearrangement uses TRBV11-1 and TRBJ2-7, with D maybe TRBD2 (6 bases). Trimming stripped 2 bases from V and 6 bases from J, with 17 bases between. Germline assignment: CDR1 SGHAT and CDR2 FQDESV (reference sequence). This CDR3 is built from 15 residues.

The V and J genes are TRBV7-2 and TRBJ2-3; 9 bases match TRBD2. Germline lookup yields CDR1 SGHTA and CDR2 FQGNSA. This CDR3 is 15 amino acids long. J gave up 5 bases and V 1 base, and 4 bases lay outside the gene matches. CDR3 coding DNA: TGTGCCAGCAGCTTAGGACTAGCGGCGGGAGATACGCAGTATTTT. This translates into CASSLGLAAGDTQYF.

The gene calls are TRBV4-2 and TRBJ2-3; 11 bases are a match to TRBD2. The CDR3 is made up of 17 amino acids. Per germline, CDR1 LGHNA and CDR2 YNFKEQ. The J segment lost 5 bases and the V segment lost 0 bases, leaving 7 bases of the junction unmatched. The CDR3 DNA sequence: TGTGCCAGCAGCCAAGAGGGTAGCGGGGGGGCAAAAGATACGCAGTATTTT. This translates into CASSQEGSGGAKDTQYF.

V is TRBV6-1 and J is TRBJ1-5; D remains ambiguous. Trimming left V 3 bases short and J 13 bases short, with 10 bases between. Germline CDR1 and CDR2: MNHNS and SASEGT. The CDR3 runs to 11 residues. The CDR3 sequence: CASSDPWPQHF. CDR3 DNA: TGTGCCAGCAGTGATCCTTGGCCGCAGCATTTT.